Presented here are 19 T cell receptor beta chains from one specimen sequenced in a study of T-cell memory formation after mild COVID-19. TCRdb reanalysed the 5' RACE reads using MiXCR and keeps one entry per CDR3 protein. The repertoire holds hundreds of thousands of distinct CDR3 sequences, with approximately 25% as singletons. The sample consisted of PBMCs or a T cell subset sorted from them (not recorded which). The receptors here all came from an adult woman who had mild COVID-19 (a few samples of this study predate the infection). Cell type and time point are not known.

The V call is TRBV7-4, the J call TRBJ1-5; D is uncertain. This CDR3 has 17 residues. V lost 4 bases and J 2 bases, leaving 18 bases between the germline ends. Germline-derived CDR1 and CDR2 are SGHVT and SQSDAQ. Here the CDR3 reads CASSSSIRCIGNQPQHF. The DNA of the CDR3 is TGTGCCAGCAGCTCATCCATCAGATGTATCGGCAATCAGCCCCAGCATTTT.

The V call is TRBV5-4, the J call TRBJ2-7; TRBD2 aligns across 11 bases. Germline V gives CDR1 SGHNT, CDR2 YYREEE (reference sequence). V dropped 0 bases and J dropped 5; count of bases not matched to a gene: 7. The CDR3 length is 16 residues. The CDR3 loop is CASSLGLAGGGDEQYF. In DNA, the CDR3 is TGTGCCAGCAGCTTGGGGCTAGCGGGAGGAGGAGACGAGCAGTACTTC.

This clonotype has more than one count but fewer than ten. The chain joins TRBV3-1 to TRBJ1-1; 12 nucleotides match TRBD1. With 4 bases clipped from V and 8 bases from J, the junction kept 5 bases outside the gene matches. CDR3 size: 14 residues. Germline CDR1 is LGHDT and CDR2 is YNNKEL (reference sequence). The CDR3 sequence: CASSPRDRGLEAFF. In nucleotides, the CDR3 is TGTGCCAGCAGCCCCAGGGACAGGGGGCTCGAAGCTTTCTTT.

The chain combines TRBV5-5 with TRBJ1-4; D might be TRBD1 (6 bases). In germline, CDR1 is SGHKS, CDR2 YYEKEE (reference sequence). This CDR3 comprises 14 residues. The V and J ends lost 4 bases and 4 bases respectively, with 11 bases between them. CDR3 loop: CASSLGHDNEKLFF. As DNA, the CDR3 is TGTGCCAGCAGCCTGGGACACGATAATGAAAAACTGTTTTTT.

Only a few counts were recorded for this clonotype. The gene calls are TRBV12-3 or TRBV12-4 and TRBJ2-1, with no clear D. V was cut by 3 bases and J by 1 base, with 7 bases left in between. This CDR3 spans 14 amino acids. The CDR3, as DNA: TGTGCCAGCAGTTTCACAGTTTCCTACAATGAGCAGTTCTTC. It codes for CASSFTVSYNEQFF.

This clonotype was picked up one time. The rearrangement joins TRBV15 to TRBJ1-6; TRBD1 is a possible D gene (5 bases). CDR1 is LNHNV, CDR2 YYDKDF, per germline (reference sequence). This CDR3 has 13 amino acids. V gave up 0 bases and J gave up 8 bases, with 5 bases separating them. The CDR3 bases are TGTGCCACCAGCAGAGAGGGGGATTCACCCCTCCACTTT. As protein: CATSREGDSPLHF.

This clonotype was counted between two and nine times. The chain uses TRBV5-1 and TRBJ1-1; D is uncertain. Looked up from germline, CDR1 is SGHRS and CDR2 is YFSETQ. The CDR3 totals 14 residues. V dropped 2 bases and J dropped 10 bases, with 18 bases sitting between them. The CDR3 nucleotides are TGCGCCAGCAGCTTACTCCACACTGACGGCGTAGCTTTCTTT. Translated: CASSLLHTDGVAFF.

CDR3 protein: CASSQLGQMFTDTQYF. CDR3 sequence (DNA): TGCGCCAGCAGTCAATTAGGACAGATGTTCACAGATACGCAGTATTTT. The chain carries TRBV23-1 and TRBJ2-3; D might be TRBD1 (6 bases). TRBV23-1 is placed among ORFs of uncertain function. The germline V and J ends were trimmed by 1 base and 2 bases, with 13 bases remaining between them. CDR3 size: 16 residues.

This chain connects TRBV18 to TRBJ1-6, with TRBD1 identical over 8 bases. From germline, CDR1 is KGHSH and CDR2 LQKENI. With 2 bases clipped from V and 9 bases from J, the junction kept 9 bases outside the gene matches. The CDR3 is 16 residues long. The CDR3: CASSPKDRDLRSPLHF. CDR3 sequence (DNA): TGTGCCAGCTCACCAAAGGACAGGGATCTCCGTTCACCCCTCCACTTT.

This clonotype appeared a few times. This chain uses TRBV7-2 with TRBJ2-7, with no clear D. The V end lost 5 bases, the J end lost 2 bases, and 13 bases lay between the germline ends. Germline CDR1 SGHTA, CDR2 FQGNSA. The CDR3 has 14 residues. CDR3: CASSPPWAAYEQYF. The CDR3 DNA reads TGTGCCAGCAGCCCCCCCTGGGCAGCCTACGAGCAGTACTTC.

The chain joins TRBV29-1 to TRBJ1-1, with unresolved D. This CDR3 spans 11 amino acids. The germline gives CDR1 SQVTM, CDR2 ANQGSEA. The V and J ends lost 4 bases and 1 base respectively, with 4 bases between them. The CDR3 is CSVGTNTEAFF. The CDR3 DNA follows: TGCAGCGTTGGGACGAACACTGAAGCTTTCTTT.

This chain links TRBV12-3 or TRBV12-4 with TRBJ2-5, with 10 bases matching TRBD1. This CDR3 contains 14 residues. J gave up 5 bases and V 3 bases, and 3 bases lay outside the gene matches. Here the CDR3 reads CASSFDRGLETQYF. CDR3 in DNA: TGTGCCAGCAGTTTTGACAGGGGGCTTGAGACCCAGTACTTC.

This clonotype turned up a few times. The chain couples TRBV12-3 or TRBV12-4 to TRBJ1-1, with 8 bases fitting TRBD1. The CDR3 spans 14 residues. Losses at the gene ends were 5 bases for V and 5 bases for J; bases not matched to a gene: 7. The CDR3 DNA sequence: TGTGCCAGCAGTCAACAGGGGGTTAGGACTGAAGCTTTCTTT. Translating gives CASSQQGVRTEAFF.

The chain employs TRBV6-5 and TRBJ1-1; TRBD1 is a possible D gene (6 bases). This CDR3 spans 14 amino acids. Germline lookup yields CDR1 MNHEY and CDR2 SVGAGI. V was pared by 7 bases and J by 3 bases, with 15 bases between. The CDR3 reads CASIVGGLYTEAFF. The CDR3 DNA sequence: TGTGCCAGCATTGTCGGGGGGCTTTACACTGAAGCTTTCTTT.

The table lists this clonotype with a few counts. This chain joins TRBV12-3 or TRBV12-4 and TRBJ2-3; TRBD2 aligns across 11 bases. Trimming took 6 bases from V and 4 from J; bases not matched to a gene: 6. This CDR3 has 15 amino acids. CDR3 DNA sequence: TGTGCCAGCAGCTTACTAGCGGGAGTCCCAGATACGCAGTATTTT. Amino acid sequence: CASSLLAGVPDTQYF.

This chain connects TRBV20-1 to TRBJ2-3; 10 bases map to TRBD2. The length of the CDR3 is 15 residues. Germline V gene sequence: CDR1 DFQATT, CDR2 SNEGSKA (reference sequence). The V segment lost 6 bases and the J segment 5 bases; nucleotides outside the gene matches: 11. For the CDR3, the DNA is TGCAGTGCCAGCCGAGCGGGGGGGCCCGAAGATACGCAGTATTTT. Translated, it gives CSASRAGGPEDTQYF.

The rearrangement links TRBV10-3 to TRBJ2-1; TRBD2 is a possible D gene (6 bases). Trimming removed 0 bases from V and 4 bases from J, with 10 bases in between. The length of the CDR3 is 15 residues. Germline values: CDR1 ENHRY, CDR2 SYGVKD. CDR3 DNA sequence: TGTGCCATCAGTGAGTCGGGGGGACGATACAATGAGCAGTTCTTC. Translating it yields CAISESGGRYNEQFF.

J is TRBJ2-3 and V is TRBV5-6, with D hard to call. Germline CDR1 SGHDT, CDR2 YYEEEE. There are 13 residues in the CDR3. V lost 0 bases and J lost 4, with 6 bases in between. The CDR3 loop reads CASSLGRPDTQYF. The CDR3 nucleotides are TGTGCCAGCAGCTTGGGACGGCCAGATACGCAGTATTTT.

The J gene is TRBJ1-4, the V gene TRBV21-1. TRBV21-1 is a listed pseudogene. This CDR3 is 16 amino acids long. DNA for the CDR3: TGTGCCAGCAGCAAAGCACCGGTCGGCGGTCGAGAAAAACTGTTTTTT. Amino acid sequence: CASSKAPVGGREKLFF.